The rows below give T cell receptor beta chains drawn from one sample of a study of T cell responses to AZD1222 COVID-19 vaccine. Sequencing was performed with immunoSEQ multiplex PCR; in TCRdb, only in-frame clones are kept and a portion is missing. The sample lists 60,000 to 75,000 clones; about 80% were seen once. Sequencing used peripheral blood, obtained 28 days after the second AZD1222 dose. These TCRs come from an adult who received the AZD1222 COVID-19 vaccine. CDR3s include the opening cysteine and the closing phenylalanine or tryptophan. The D gene is left open where the match is weak. Where a row states a size, it is once, few, many or the class of an expanded clone; other rows omit it.

V	D	J	size	DNA	CDR3
TRBV12-5	-	TRBJ1-5	-	TGTGCTAGTGGTGGGTCAACAAGGGGCAATCAGCCCCAGCATTTT	CASGGSTRGNQPQHF
TRBV7-9	TRBD2	TRBJ2-3	-	TGTGCCAGCACCGTTGCGGGGGACACAGATACGCAGTATTTT	CASTVAGDTDTQYF
TRBV12-1	-	TRBJ2-4	-	TGTGCCAGCAGCTTTGTGGGGGCGGCCAAAAACATTCAGTACTTC	CASSFVGAAKNIQYF
TRBV12-3/TRBV12-4	-	TRBJ1-3	-	TGTGCCAGCAGACCGTCGGGTGCAAACACCATATATTTT	CASRPSGANTIYF
TRBV12-3/TRBV12-4	-	TRBJ1-2	-	TGTGCCAGCAGTTTAGTACAGGGAACGGGCTACACCTTC	CASSLVQGTGYTF
TRBV9	-	TRBJ2-6	once	TGTGCCAGCAGCGTAGCGATAACTGGGGCCAACGTCCTGACTTTC	CASSVAITGANVLTF
TRBV5-1	TRBD2	TRBJ2-7	-	TGCGCCAGCAGCTTCTCCGGGGGGTCCGAGCAGTACTTC	CASSFSGGSEQYF
TRBV7-9	-	TRBJ1-2	-	TGTGCCAGCAGCTTAGACTCCGGGACGATTTGGAACTATGGCTACACCTTC	CASSLDSGTIWNYGYTF
TRBV7-2	TRBD1	TRBJ2-3	-	TGTGCCAGCAGCACCCGACCACGGACAGGAGCCCAACCTCGGGATACGCAGTATTTT	CASSTRPRTGAQPRDTQYF
TRBV10-3	-	TRBJ1-5	-	TGTGCCATCAGTGATAGAAACGGGAATCAGCCCCAGCATTTT	CAISDRNGNQPQHF
TRBV4-2	TRBD1	TRBJ2-1	-	TGTGCCAGCAGCCATAGACAGGGGGAGGTCGATGAGCAGTTCTTC	CASSHRQGEVDEQFF
TRBV21-1	-	TRBJ1-3	once	TGTGCCAGCAGCAAAGGCAGTCCCTGTGGAAACACCATATATTTT	CASSKGSPCGNTIYF
TRBV6-5	-	TRBJ2-5	few	TGTGCCAGCAGCAGACAAGAGACCCAGTACTTC	CASSRQETQYF
TRBV19	-	TRBJ1-1	-	TGTGCCAGTAGTATCCGGCGGGAGAACACTGAAGCTTTCTTT	CASSIRRENTEAFF
TRBV2	-	TRBJ2-7	-	TGTGCCAGCAGAGAGACAGATTCCTACGAGCAGTACTTC	CASRETDSYEQYF
TRBV4-1	-	TRBJ2-1	-	TGCGCCAGCAGCCAGGAACCAACGTACCTACACAATGAGCAGTTCTTC	CASSQEPTYLHNEQFF
TRBV5-1	TRBD1	TRBJ1-1	-	TGCGCCAGCAGCTTGTCTTGGGACAGCCAGGGAGCGTCTGAAGCTTTCTTT	CASSLSWDSQGASEAFF